A selection of T cell receptor beta chains follows, all from one sample in a study of regulatory T cells in long-lasting Graves disease. In TCRdb, the multiplex PCR reads were re-called with MiXCR into one record per CDR3 protein. The sample shows approximately 460,000 distinct CDR3 sequences, approximately 16% of them seen only once. These sequences were also reported in another study, on T cells in Graves' hyperthyroidism and ophthalmopathy.

This specimen was peripheral blood mononuclear cells (PBMCs), taken at new diagnosis, from a patient treated with antithyroid drugs. The receptors come from a woman aged 30 to 39 with Graves disease. CDR3s include the opening cysteine and the closing phenylalanine or tryptophan. Each record gives: J gene, V gene, clone size, D gene, CDR3 protein. A D gene is named only where the DNA matches it firmly. Clone size is stated in some rows and not others, as once, few, many or a class when expanded.

TRBJ1-1,TRBV30,many,.,CASNLRRRAEAFF
TRBJ1-1,TRBV10-3,many,.,CAISELRGDNAEAFF
TRBJ1-2,TRBV28,many,TRBD1,CASSFESGGRGAYGYTF
TRBJ2-3,TRBV9,many,TRBD2,CASSGTAGGPTDTQYF
TRBJ2-3,TRBV27,.,TRBD2,CASSLSGGLAGPTDTQYF
TRBJ1-1,TRBV5-6,many,TRBD1,CASSLRDSFEAFF
TRBJ2-5,TRBV20-1,many,.,CSATLPYQETQYF
TRBJ2-1,TRBV7-2,many,TRBD2,CASSPPGGGNEQFF
TRBJ2-3,TRBV7-9,few,.,CASSSMGWADTQYF
TRBJ2-6,TRBV28,.,.,CASSWQGGGANVLTF